Listed below are T cell receptor beta chains from one sample, sequenced in a study of T cell repertoires in cytomegalovirus infection. TCRdb independently ran MiXCR on the reads; one entry per CDR3 protein. The table lists about 740,000 distinct CDR3 sequences, 35% of them singletons. Sequenced input: PBMCs. These receptors originate from a human donor in good health (CMV status not recorded). Some clones in this sample may be carry-over from other donors' samples. Both conserved end residues are part of each CDR3. The order of the fields is D gene, J gene, V gene, clone size, CDR3 DNA, CDR3 protein. D genes are given only for firm matches. The listing skips clone size in some rows; elsewhere it reads once, few, many or a size class.

TRBD1 TRBJ1-4 TRBV3-1 few TGTGCCAGCAGCCGAATCGGTCAGGGGGACAAACTGTTTTTT CASSRIGQGDKLFF
TRBD1 TRBJ1-2 TRBV27 . TGTGCCAGCAGGCCGGGACAGATCTATGGCTACACCTTC CASRPGQIYGYTF
TRBD1 TRBJ2-7 TRBV19 once TGTGCCAGTAGTATCGGGACAGGGGGCGCCTCCTACGAGCAGTACTTC CASSIGTGGASYEQYF
TRBD1 TRBJ1-1 TRBV10-1 . TGCGCCAGCAGTGATACTGACAGGGAAGAAGCTTTCTTT CASSDTDREEAFF
TRBD1 TRBJ1-1 TRBV7-8 many TGTGCCAGCAGCTTCCTCCGACAGGGGGTTTTCTCTGAAGCTTTCTTT CASSFLRQGVFSEAFF
TRBD2 TRBJ2-3 TRBV7-8 few TGTGCCAGCAGCCCCGTATTCCCTAGCGGGAGGGATGGGACGCAGTATTTT CASSPVFPSGRDGTQYF
. TRBJ1-1 TRBV19 . TGTGCCAGTAGGAGCAACCGACCAGGGAACACTGAAGCTTTCTTT CASRSNRPGNTEAFF
. TRBJ1-2 TRBV6-1 . TGTGCCAGCAGGAGGGGGAGGACGGAACTCTATGGCTACACCTTC CASRRGRTELYGYTF
. TRBJ1-4 TRBV28 . TGTGCCACCCAGTTCGGGGCTAGTGAAAAACTGTTTTTT CATQFGASEKLFF
TRBD1 TRBJ2-7 TRBV6-8 . TGTGCCAGCAGAGAAAACAGGGGGCGCGGTTCCTACGAGCAGTACTTC CASRENRGRGSYEQYF
TRBD2 TRBJ2-1 TRBV20-1 . TGCAGTGCTGGTAGCGGGGTATCCAACAATGAGCAGTTCTTC CSAGSGVSNNEQFF
. TRBJ2-3 TRBV29-1 . TGCAGCGCCTTCTCTATTGACGCCTTGGATACGCAGTATTTT CSAFSIDALDTQYF